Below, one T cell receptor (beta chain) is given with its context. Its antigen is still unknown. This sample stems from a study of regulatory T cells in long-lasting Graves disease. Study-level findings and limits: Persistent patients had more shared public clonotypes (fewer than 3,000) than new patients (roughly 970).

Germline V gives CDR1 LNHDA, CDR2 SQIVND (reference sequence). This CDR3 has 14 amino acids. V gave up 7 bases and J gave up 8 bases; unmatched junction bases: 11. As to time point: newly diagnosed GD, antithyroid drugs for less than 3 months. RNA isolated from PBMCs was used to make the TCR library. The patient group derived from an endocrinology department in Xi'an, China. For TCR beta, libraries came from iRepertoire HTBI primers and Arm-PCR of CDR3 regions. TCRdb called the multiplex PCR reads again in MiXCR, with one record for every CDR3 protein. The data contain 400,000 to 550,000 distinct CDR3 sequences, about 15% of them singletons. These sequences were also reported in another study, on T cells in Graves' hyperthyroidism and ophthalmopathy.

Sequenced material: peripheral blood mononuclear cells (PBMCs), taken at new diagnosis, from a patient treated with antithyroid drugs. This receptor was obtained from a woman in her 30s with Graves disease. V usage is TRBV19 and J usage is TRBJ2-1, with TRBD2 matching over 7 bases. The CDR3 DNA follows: TGTGCCAGTATGCCTAGCGGTACCTATCATGAGCAGTTCTTC. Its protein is CASMPSGTYHEQFF.